These T cell receptor beta chains were read from a single sample in a study of cytomegalovirus exposure and HLA in healthy donors. The assay was immunoSEQ multiplex PCR, and TCRdb's table has in-frame clones only and misses some. The sample lists roughly 330,000 clones, roughly 87% seen once, with roughly 1.2% in the top ten. Material: PBMCs. The receptors shown here come from a woman aged 25 to 39 in good health and CMV-seropositive. Each CDR3 is given with its conserved first and last residue.

J gene | V gene | CDR3 protein
TRBJ1-1 | TRBV5-5 | CASSRRTGTNTEAFF
TRBJ2-3 | TRBV7-8 | CASSFFWDTQYF
TRBJ2-7 | TRBV29-1 | CSIVSGTYEQYF
TRBJ2-3 | TRBV7-3 | CASSLSLADTDTQYF
TRBJ2-1 | TRBV7-9 | CASFTNNEQFF
TRBJ2-7 | TRBV25-1 | CASGSSYEQYF
TRBJ2-7 | TRBV7-2 | CASSLELAGTYEQYF
TRBJ2-1 | TRBV9 | CASSGRDRGVEQFF
TRBJ2-5 | TRBV29-1 | CSVLGRLQETQYF
TRBJ2-1 | TRBV4-3 | CASSPDSWMFNEQFF
TRBJ1-6 | TRBV6-5 | CASSYSPVASNSPLHF
TRBJ1-4 | TRBV6-6 | CASRPSGATNEKLFF
TRBJ1-3 | TRBV30 | CAWSVRGSGNTIYF
TRBJ2-7 | TRBV5-1 | CASSRRDETYEQYF
TRBJ2-7 | TRBV27 | CASSLGQGGSYEQYF
TRBJ1-1 | TRBV27 | CASSLARKNTEAFF
TRBJ1-1 | TRBV6-8 | CASRDTTEAFF
TRBJ1-1 | TRBV27 | CASSPQGAFTEAFF
TRBJ2-7 | TRBV13 | CASSLRSYEQYF
TRBJ2-1 | TRBV28 | CASSKGLAGGPENEQFF
TRBJ2-7 | TRBV5-1 | CASSLGDFTYEQYF
TRBJ1-5 | TRBV2 | CASRGPAGTQPQHF
TRBJ2-2 | TRBV10-3 | CAARPGLVAPGELFF
TRBJ2-1 | TRBV14 | CASSRTVGAGNEQFF